Below are 26 T cell receptor beta chains sequenced from a single sample in a study of beta chain features in type 1 diabetes (dated by TCRdb to 2016 to 2018). Summary of the overall study and its limitations: Type 1 diabetes patients showed a moderate but significant shortening of TCRB CDR3 length in all four CD4+ subsets.

Receptors were amplified or captured by the immunoSEQ multiplex PCR assay. The High Capacity cDNA Reverse Transcription Kit was used to reverse transcribe all of the isolated RNA, meaning that expressed TCRB transcripts were what got sequenced. This is the immuneACCESS table as TCRdb keeps it, with only in-frame sequences that have V and J called. A part of the clones is gone; compared with another copy, unresolved V genes explain less than half, and the rest is unexplained. This sample is represented by hundreds of thousands of clones; over 12% of them were singletons. 0.03% to 0.04% of the sample rests with the top ten. Antigen specificity for these receptors is unknown. Specimen: naive CD4+ T cells from blood. In the paper's terms, the cell subset or site label means: true naive CD4+ T cells. The source of these receptors is a man aged 18-30 years with type 1 diabetes.

This clone showed up just a few times. The chain uses TRBV11-3 and TRBJ2-1, with TRBD2 matching over 13 bases. Germline CDR1 reads SGHNT; CDR2 reads YENEEA. The CDR3 has 17 residues. Trimming cost V 5 bases and J 6 bases; bases outside gene matches: 10. CDR3 DNA: TGTGCCAGCAGCAAAAGATCACTAGCGGGAGGGCGCAATGAGCAGTTCTTC. It yields the protein CASSKRSLAGGRNEQFF.

The rearrangement uses TRBV5-1 and TRBJ2-1; 11 nucleotides line up with TRBD1. The V gene end was trimmed by 1 base and the J gene end by 6 bases; junction bases not matched to a gene: 6. CDR1 is SGHRS, CDR2 YFSETQ, per germline. The CDR3 contains 16 residues. The DNA of the CDR3 is TGCGCCAGCAGCTTGTTAGGACAGGGGGCCTTCAATGAGCAGTTCTTC. Translated: CASSLLGQGAFNEQFF.

V gene TRBV4-3 combines with J gene TRBJ1-1, with 8 bases fitting TRBD1. The CDR3 is 14 residues long. Germline CDR1 reads LGHNA; CDR2 reads YSLEER. Trimming took 3 bases from V and 5 from J; bases not matched to a gene: 5. The CDR3 region has the DNA TGCGCCAGCAGCCACCTACAGGGGGGGACTGAAGCTTTCTTT. It is translated as CASSHLQGGTEAFF.

The V call is TRBV7-3, the J call TRBJ2-7, with 9 bases fitting TRBD1. CDR3 length: 18 residues. Germline trimming cut 2 bases from V and 0 bases from J; bases unmatched to any gene: 11. From germline, CDR1 is SGHTA and CDR2 FQGTGA. The CDR3 is CASSLFPTGTGISYEQYF. The CDR3 coding sequence is TGTGCCAGCAGCTTATTTCCAACCGGGACAGGGATCTCCTACGAGCAGTACTTC.

J is TRBJ2-7 and V is TRBV25-1; a possible D gene is TRBD1 (7 bases). Germline V gives CDR1 MGHDK, CDR2 SYGVNS. With 3 bases removed from V and 3 bases from J, the gap between germline ends came to 18 bases. The CDR3 has 16 amino acids. The CDR3 bases are TGTGCCAGCAGTGATTTCGGGCAGGGGGGAGGCTACGAGCAGTACTTC. It yields the protein CASSDFGQGGGYEQYF.

The chain couples TRBV4-1 to TRBJ1-2; D ambiguous. The germline V and J ends were trimmed by 6 bases and 1 base, with 24 bases remaining between them. The length of the CDR3 is 18 residues. Germline CDR1 is MGHRA and CDR2 is YSYEKL. The CDR3 bases are TGCGCCAGCAGTCGTCACTTCAAGGAGGCCTCTGATAACTATGGCTACACCTTC. Translation gives CASSRHFKEASDNYGYTF.

CDR3 DNA: TGTGCCAGCAGCTTCGGGACAGGGGATGGCTACACCTTC. Protein product: CASSFGTGDGYTF. The chain is built from TRBV7-9 and TRBJ1-2; 10 bases agree with TRBD1. This CDR3 contains 13 residues. Trimming cost V 3 bases and J 6 bases; bases outside gene matches: 1. The germline V gene encodes CDR1 SEHNR and CDR2 FQNEAQ (reference sequence).

A few counts support this clone. The chain combines TRBV7-9 with TRBJ1-5; 8 bases are a match to TRBD1. This CDR3 region has 14 residues. V lost 4 bases and J lost 7; bases outside the gene matches: 6. Germline CDR1 reads SEHNR; CDR2 reads FQNEAQ (reference sequence). CDR3 sequence (DNA): TGTGCCAGCAGCTCGGACAGGGCGTACCAGCCCCAGCATTTT. Protein: CASSSDRAYQPQHF.

This clone was seen a few times. The chain recombines TRBV30 with TRBJ2-7; tentatively, D is TRBD1 (5 bases). Germline CDR1 is GTSNPN and CDR2 is SVGIG (reference sequence). V was cut by 4 bases and J by 9 bases, with 16 bases left in between. The CDR3 extends over 12 amino acids. This CDR3 is CAWTATASMQYF. The CDR3 DNA reads TGTGCCTGGACTGCGACAGCATCTATGCAGTACTTC.

Only a few counts were recorded for this clone. Other DNA sequences within the sample encode an identical CDR3. This chain links TRBV2 with TRBJ1-1, with D perhaps TRBD1 (5 bases). The V gene lost 3 bases and the J gene lost 5 bases, with 13 bases spanning the gap. The germline CDR1 and CDR2 sequences are SNHLY and FYNNEI. The CDR3 runs 14 residues. Written as DNA, the CDR3 is TGTGCCAGCAGTGAGCGAGGGGTAGGAACTGAAGCTTTCTTT. Protein: CASSERGVGTEAFF.

This clone was seen more than once but under ten times. V gene TRBV25-1 combines with J gene TRBJ1-2; D is uncertain. V lost 3 bases to trimming and J lost 5 bases, with 16 bases between them. Germline V gives CDR1 MGHDK, CDR2 SYGVNS. This CDR3 has 15 residues. The CDR3 bases are TGTGCCAGCAGTGACCCCGAAACCCGTGGGTATGGCTACACCTTC. Its translation is CASSDPETRGYGYTF.

This rearrangement joins TRBV2 to TRBJ1-1; tentative D call: TRBD1 (5 bases). The CDR3 is 15 residues long. CDR1 is SNHLY and CDR2 is FYNNEI in the germline V gene. Trimming took 7 bases from V and 1 from J, leaving 16 bases between them. The chain's CDR3 is CASTREGTENTEAFF. The CDR3, as DNA: TGTGCCAGCACCCGAGAAGGGACCGAGAACACTGAAGCTTTCTTT.

The chain links TRBV30 to TRBJ1-2; D is perhaps TRBD1 (6 bases). The CDR3 is made up of 13 amino acids. The germline V gene encodes CDR1 GTSNPN and CDR2 SVGIG (reference sequence). V was clipped by 3 bases and J by 3 bases, with 11 bases between them. The CDR3 loop is CAWSDGTYYGYTF. The CDR3 bases are TGTGCCTGGAGCGACGGGACATACTATGGCTACACCTTC.

The J gene is TRBJ2-7, the V gene TRBV19, with TRBD2 as a possible D gene (5 bases). Trimming cost V 4 bases and J 4 bases, with 8 bases left between them. Germline V gives CDR1 LNHDA, CDR2 SQIVND (reference sequence). This CDR3 has 12 amino acids. DNA of the CDR3: TGTGCCAGTAGTAAAGGACTTTACGAGCAGTACTTC. Protein sequence: CASSKGLYEQYF. The full variable domain, completed using reference TRBV19 and TRBJ2-7, is DGGITQSPKYLFRKEGQNVTLSCEQNLNHDAMYWYRQDPGQGLRLIYYSQIVNDFQKGDIAEGYSVSREKKESFPLTVTSAQKNPTAFYLCASSKGLYEQYFGPGTRLTVT.

The chain joins TRBV5-4 to TRBJ1-2; the D gene is possibly TRBD1 (6 bases). V lost 4 bases, J lost 12 bases, and 25 bases lay in between. The CDR3 loop spans 15 amino acids. Germline loops: CDR1 SGHNT, CDR2 YYREEE (reference sequence). CDR3 residues: CASSLYQRQDPGDTF. In DNA form, the CDR3 reads TGTGCCAGCAGCCTCTACCAACGACAGGACCCTGGGGACACCTTC.

Turning to this clone: The junction shows a germline mismatch at one end, possibly a read error. J is TRBJ2-7 and V is TRBV7-7; D possibly corresponds to TRBD1 (6 bases). CDR1 and CDR2 from the germline V gene are SSHAT and FNYEAQ (reference sequence). This CDR3 has 13 amino acids. CDR3 loop: CASSPGQPYEQYF. The CDR3 nucleotides read TGTGCTAGCAGCCCAGGACAGCCCTACGAGCAGTACTTC.

This clone was counted between two and nine times. The rearrangement links TRBV18 to TRBJ1-1, with D tentatively TRBD1 (6 bases). V was shortened by 6 bases and J by 7 bases, with 15 bases between the two germline ends. The CDR3 runs to 13 residues. CDR1 is KGHSH, CDR2 LQKENI, per germline. The CDR3: CASSPMTDSEAFF. The CDR3 DNA is TGTGCCAGCTCCCCAATGACGGACAGTGAAGCTTTCTTT.

The chain carries TRBV19 and TRBJ1-5; D is unresolved. CDR1 and CDR2 (germline): LNHDA, SQIVND (reference sequence). V dropped 9 bases and J dropped 6 bases, with 15 bases sitting between them. The CDR3 length is 13 residues. The chain's CDR3 is CASRARFVQPQHF. As DNA, the CDR3 is TGTGCCAGCCGGGCCAGGTTTGTTCAGCCCCAGCATTTT.

The chain couples TRBV10-3 to TRBJ2-3; 11 bases match TRBD1. CDR3 length: 16 residues. Germline CDR1 is ENHRY and CDR2 is SYGVKD. V shed 0 bases and J 4 bases; nucleotides not matched to a gene: 3. The DNA of the CDR3 is TGTGCCATCAGTGAGTCGGGACAGGGGGTCGCAGATACGCAGTATTTT. Protein sequence: CAISESGQGVADTQYF.

This clone occurred a few times. This chain uses TRBV30 with TRBJ2-5; D unresolved. Between the trimmed V and J ends, which lost 2 bases and 5 bases, there was a span of 12 bases. CDR1 is GTSNPN, CDR2 SVGIG, per germline (reference sequence). The CDR3 length is 13 residues. The CDR3 DNA sequence: TGTGCCTGGAGTTTTGGTGTCGAGGAGACCCAGTACTTC. It yields the protein CAWSFGVEETQYF. The whole variable domain, remainder taken from reference TRBV30 and TRBJ2-5, is SQTIHQWPATLVQPVGSPLSLECTVEGTSNPNLYWYRQAAGRGLQLLFYSVGIGQISSEVPQNLSASRPQDRQFILSSKKLLLSDSGFYLCAWSFGVEETQYFGPGTRLLVL.

The V and J genes are TRBV18 and TRBJ2-3; D might be TRBD2 (5 bases). Germline assignment: CDR1 KGHSH and CDR2 LQKENI. Trimming removed 3 bases from V and 0 bases from J, with 10 bases in between. The CDR3 is made up of 15 amino acids. CDR3 bases: TGTGCCAGCTCACCCTTAGAGCGGAGCACAGATACGCAGTATTTT. Residues: CASSPLERSTDTQYF.

The chain uses TRBV18 and TRBJ1-1; D possibly corresponds to TRBD1 (6 bases). V lost 3 bases, J lost 8 bases, and 10 bases lay in between. Germline V lookup: CDR1 KGHSH, CDR2 LQKENI. CDR3 length: 12 amino acids. The CDR3 DNA reads TGTGCCAGCTCACCCTATGGACAGGAAGCTTTCTTT. Amino acids: CASSPYGQEAFF.

This clone was detected a few times. This chain links TRBV30 with TRBJ1-1; D gene ambiguous. Deletions cut 3 bases from V and 0 bases from J, with 8 bases between. Germline V lookup: CDR1 GTSNPN, CDR2 SVGIG (reference sequence). This CDR3 is built from 13 residues. The chain's CDR3 is CAWSRVMNTEAFF. The CDR3 coding sequence is TGTGCCTGGAGCCGTGTCATGAACACTGAAGCTTTCTTT.

CDR3 bases: TGTGCCTGGAGTCCAGTGACAGGGGTCACCGGGGAGCTGTTTTTT. This sequence encodes CAWSPVTGVTGELFF. The chain links TRBV30 to TRBJ2-2; 8 nucleotides align to TRBD1. The J segment lost 4 bases and the V segment lost 2 bases, leaving 6 bases of the junction unmatched. This CDR3 comprises 15 residues. Germline V gene data show CDR1 as GTSNPN and CDR2 as SVGIG (reference sequence).

The chain carries TRBV7-9 and TRBJ2-1; no reliable D call. This CDR3 is built from 15 residues. Between the trimmed V and J ends, which lost 5 bases and 2 bases, there was a span of 13 bases. Germline CDR1 reads SEHNR; CDR2 reads FQNEAQ (reference sequence). CDR3 coding DNA: TGTGCCAGCAGCCCTCTGAAGGGCACCTACAATGAGCAGTTCTTC. Amino acids: CASSPLKGTYNEQFF.

This clone was detected only a few times. The CDR3 here is CASTSILAGGNEQFF. CDR3 nucleotide sequence: TGTGCCAGCACCTCGATATTAGCGGGAGGGAATGAGCAGTTCTTC. The chain uses TRBV6-5 and TRBJ2-1, with TRBD2 matching over 11 bases. Trimming cost V 7 bases and J 7 bases; bases outside gene matches: 9. The CDR3 loop spans 15 amino acids. CDR1 is MNHEY and CDR2 is SVGAGI in the germline V gene.